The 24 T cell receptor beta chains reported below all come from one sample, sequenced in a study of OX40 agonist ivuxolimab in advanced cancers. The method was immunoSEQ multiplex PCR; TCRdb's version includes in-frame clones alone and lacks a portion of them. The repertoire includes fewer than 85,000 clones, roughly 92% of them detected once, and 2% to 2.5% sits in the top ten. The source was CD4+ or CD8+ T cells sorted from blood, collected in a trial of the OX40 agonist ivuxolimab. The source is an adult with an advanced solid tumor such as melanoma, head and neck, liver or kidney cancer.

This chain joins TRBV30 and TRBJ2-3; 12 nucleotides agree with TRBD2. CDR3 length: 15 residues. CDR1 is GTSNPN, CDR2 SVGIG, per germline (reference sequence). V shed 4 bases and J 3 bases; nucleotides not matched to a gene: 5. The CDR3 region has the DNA TGTGCCTGGACTCTAGCGGGGGGGCCGACAGATACGCAGTATTTT. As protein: CAWTLAGGPTDTQYF.

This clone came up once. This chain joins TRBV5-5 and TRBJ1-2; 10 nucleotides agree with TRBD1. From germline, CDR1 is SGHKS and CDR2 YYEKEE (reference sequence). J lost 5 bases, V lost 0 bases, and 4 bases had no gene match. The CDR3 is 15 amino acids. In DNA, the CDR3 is TGTGCCAGCAGCTTGGTTGACAGGGGGCGTTATGGCTACACCTTC. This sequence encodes CASSLVDRGRYGYTF. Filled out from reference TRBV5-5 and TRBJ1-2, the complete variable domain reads DAGVTQSPTHLIKTRGQQVTLRCSPISGHKSVSWYQQVLGQGPQFIFQYYEKEERGRGNFPDRFSARQFPNYSSELNVNALLLGDSALYLCASSLVDRGRYGYTFGSGTRLTVV.

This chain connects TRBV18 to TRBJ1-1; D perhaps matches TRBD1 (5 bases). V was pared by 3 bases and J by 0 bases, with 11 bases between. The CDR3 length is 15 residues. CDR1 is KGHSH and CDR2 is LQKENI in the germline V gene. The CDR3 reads CASSPDGAMNTEAFF. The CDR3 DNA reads TGTGCCAGCTCACCGGACGGGGCGATGAACACTGAAGCTTTCTTT.

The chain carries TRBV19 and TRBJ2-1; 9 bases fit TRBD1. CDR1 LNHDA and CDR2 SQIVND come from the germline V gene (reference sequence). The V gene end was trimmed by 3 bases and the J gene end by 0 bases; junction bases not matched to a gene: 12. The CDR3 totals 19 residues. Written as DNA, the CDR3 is TGTGCCAGTAGTATGCCGGGACAGGGATACCGCCGCTCCTACAATGAGCAGTTCTTC. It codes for CASSMPGQGYRRSYNEQFF.

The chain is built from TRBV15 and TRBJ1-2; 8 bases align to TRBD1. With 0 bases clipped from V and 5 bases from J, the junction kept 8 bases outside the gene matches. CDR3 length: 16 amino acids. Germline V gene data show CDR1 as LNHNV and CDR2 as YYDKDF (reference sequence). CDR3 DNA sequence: TGTGCCACCAGCAGAGATTTGGGGACAGGAGCTTATGGCTACACCTTC. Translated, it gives CATSRDLGTGAYGYTF.

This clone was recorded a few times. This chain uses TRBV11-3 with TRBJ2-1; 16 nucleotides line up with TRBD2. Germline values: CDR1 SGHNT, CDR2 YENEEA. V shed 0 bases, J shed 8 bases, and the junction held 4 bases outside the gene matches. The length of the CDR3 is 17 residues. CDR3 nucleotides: TGTGCCAGCAGCTTAGAGGGACTAGCGGGAGGGGTTGATGAGCAGTTCTTC. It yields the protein CASSLEGLAGGVDEQFF.

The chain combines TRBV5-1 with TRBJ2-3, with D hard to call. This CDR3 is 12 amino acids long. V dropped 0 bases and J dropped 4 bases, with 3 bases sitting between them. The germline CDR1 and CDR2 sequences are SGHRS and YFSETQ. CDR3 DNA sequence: TGCGCCAGCAGCTTGGACGCAGATACGCAGTATTTT. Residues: CASSLDADTQYF.

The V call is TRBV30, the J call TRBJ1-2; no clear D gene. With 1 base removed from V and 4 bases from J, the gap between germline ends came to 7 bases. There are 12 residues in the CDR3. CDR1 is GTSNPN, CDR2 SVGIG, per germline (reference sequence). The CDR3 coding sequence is TGTGCCTGGAGTGGAAGCAGCTATGGCTACACCTTC. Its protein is CAWSGSSYGYTF.

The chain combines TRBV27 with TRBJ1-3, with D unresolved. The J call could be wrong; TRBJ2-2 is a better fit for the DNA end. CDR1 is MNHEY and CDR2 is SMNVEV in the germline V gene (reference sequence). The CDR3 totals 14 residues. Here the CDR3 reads CASSWALGTGELFF. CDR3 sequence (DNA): TGTGCCAGCAGTTGGGCCCTGGGGACCGGGGAGCTGTTTTTT.

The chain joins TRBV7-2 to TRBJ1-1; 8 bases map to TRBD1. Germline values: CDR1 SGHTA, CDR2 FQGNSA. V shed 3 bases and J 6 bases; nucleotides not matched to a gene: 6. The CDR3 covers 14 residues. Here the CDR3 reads CASSFRGRLSEAFF. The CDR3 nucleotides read TGTGCCAGCAGCTTCAGGGGGCGCTTGTCTGAAGCTTTCTTT.

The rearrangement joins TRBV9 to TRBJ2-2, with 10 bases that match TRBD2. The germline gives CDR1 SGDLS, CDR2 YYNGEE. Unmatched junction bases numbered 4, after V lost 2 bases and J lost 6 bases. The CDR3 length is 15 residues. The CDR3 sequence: CASSVIAGGSGELFF. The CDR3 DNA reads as TGTGCCAGCAGCGTGATAGCGGGAGGTTCCGGGGAGCTGTTTTTT.

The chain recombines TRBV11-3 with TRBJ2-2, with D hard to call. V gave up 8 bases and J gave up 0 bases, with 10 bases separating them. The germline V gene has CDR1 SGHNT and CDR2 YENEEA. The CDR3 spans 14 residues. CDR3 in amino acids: CASRFNPNTGELFF. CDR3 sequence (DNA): TGTGCCAGCCGTTTTAACCCGAACACCGGGGAGCTGTTTTTT.

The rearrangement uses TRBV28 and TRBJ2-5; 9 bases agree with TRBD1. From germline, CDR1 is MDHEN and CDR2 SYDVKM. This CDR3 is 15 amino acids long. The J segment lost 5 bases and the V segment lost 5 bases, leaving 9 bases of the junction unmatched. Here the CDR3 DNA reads TGTGCCAGCAGTCGACCGGGACAGGGCTCGGAGACCCAGTACTTC. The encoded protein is CASSRPGQGSETQYF.

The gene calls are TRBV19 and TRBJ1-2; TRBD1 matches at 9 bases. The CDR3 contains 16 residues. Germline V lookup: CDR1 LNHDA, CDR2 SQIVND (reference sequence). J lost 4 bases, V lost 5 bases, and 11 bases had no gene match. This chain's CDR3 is CASSLLFGQGTYGYTF. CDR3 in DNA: TGTGCCAGTAGTCTTCTCTTCGGACAGGGGACCTATGGCTACACCTTC.

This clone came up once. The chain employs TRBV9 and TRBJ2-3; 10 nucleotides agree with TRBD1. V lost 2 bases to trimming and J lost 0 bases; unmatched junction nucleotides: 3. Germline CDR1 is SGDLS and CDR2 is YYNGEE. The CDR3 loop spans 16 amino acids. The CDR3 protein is CASSVGTGESTDTQYF. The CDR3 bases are TGTGCCAGCAGCGTGGGGACAGGGGAAAGCACAGATACGCAGTATTTT.

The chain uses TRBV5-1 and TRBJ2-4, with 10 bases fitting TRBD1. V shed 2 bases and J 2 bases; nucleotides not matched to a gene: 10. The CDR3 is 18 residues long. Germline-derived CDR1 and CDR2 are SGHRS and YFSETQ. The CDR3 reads CASSLGSRQGATKNIQYF. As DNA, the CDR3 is TGCGCCAGCAGCTTAGGTTCCAGACAGGGGGCTACCAAAAACATTCAGTACTTC.

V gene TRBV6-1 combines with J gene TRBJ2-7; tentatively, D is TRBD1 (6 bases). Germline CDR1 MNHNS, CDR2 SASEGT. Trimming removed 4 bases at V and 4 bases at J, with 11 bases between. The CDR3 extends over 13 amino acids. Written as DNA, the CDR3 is TGTGCCAGCAGTGGTGGACAGTTTTACGAGCAGTACTTC. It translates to CASSGGQFYEQYF.

The CDR3 bases are TGTGCCAGCAGCCCTGGGGGGGGCACAACCTACGAGCAGTACTTC. This codes for CASSPGGGTTYEQYF. The gene calls are TRBV7-9 and TRBJ2-7, with D tentatively TRBD2 (7 bases). Trimming left V 5 bases short and J 2 bases short, with 16 bases between. CDR3 length equals 15 residues. Looked up from germline, CDR1 is SEHNR and CDR2 is FQNEAQ (reference sequence).

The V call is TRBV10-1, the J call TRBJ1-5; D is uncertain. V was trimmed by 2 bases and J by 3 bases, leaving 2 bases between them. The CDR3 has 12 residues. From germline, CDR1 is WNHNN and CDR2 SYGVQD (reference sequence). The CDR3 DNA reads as TGCGCCAGCAGTGAGGTCAATCAGCCCCAGCATTTT. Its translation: CASSEVNQPQHF.

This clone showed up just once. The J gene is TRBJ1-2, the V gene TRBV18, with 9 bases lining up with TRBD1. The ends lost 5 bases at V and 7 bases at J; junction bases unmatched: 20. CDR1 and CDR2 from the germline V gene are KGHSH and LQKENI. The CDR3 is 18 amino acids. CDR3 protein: CASSYESPGQGSAGGYTF. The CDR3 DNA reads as TGTGCCAGCTCATATGAATCGCCGGGACAGGGAAGTGCGGGTGGCTACACCTTC.

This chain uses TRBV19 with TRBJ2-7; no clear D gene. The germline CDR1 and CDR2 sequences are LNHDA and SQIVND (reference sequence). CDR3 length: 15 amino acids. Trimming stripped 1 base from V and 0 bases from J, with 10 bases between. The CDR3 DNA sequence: TGTGCCAGTAGTATAGTTTGGCAGTCCTCCTACGAGCAGTACTTC. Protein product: CASSIVWQSSYEQYF.

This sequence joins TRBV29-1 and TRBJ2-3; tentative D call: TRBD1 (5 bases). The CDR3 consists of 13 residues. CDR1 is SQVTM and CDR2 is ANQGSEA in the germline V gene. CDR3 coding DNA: TGCAGTGCAAGGGGTCCCGAAACAGATACGCAGTATTTT. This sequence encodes CSARGPETDTQYF.

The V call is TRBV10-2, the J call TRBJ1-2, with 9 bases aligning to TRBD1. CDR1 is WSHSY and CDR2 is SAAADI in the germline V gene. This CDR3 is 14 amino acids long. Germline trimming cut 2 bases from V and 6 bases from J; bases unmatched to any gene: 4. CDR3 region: CASSEAGQGHGYTF. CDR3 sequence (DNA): TGCGCCAGCAGTGAGGCGGGACAGGGTCATGGCTACACCTTC.

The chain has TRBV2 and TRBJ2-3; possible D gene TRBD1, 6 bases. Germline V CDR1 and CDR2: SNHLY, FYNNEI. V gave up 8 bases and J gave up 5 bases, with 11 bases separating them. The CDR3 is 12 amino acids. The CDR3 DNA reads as TGTGCCAGCCATAAAGGGGGAGATACGCAGTATTTT. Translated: CASHKGGDTQYF.